These 12 T cell receptor beta chains originate from one sample sequenced in a study of T cell responses to AZD1222 COVID-19 vaccine. The assay was immunoSEQ multiplex PCR, and TCRdb's table has in-frame clones only and misses some. The sample holds around 200,000 clones; 70% to 90% are singletons and the top ten take approximately 8%. The starting material was peripheral blood, obtained on day 0 of AZD1222 vaccination. These TCRs come from an adult in good health.

The CDR3 loop is CASSTWGQLKRYEQYF. The CDR3 bases are TGTGCCAGCAGCACTTGGGGACAGCTGAAACGCTACGAGCAGTACTTC. The chain employs TRBV11-2 and TRBJ2-7; 7 positions agree with TRBD1. The junction had 13 bases not matched to a gene; V was cut back by 5 bases and J by 3 bases. Germline V gene data show CDR1 as SGHAT and CDR2 as FQNNGV. The CDR3 has 16 residues.

There are a few counts of this clone. The chain has TRBV2 and TRBJ1-2; 7 positions agree with TRBD1. Germline values: CDR1 SNHLY, CDR2 FYNNEI. The CDR3 sequence is 15 residues long. Trimming at V came to 2 bases and at J to 6 bases, leaving 9 bases not matched to a gene. The CDR3 bases are TGTGCCAGCAGTGAAATCAGGGGACAGCCTGATGGCTACACCTTC. Its protein product is CASSEIRGQPDGYTF.

The rearrangement joins TRBV30 to TRBJ2-4; D might be TRBD2 (5 bases). V was cut by 2 bases and J by 5 bases, with 7 bases left in between. This CDR3 region has 12 residues. From germline, CDR1 is GTSNPN and CDR2 SVGIG (reference sequence). CDR3 sequence (DNA): TGTGCCTGGAGTTTGAGGGAAAACATTCAGTACTTC. Residues: CAWSLRENIQYF.

The rearrangement uses TRBV7-3 and TRBJ1-3, with D unresolved. Germline CDR1 and CDR2: SGHTA and FQGTGA. V lost 1 base to trimming and J lost 4 bases, with 5 bases between them. CDR3 size: 13 residues. In nucleotides, the CDR3 is TGTGCCAGCAGCTTAAATCCCGGAAACACCATATATTTT. It translates to CASSLNPGNTIYF.

This chain uses TRBV28 with TRBJ1-1; D is unresolved. V lost 10 bases and J 4 bases, leaving 16 bases between the germline ends. CDR3 length: 13 amino acids. The germline CDR1 and CDR2 sequences are MDHEN and SYDVKM. CDR3 sequence (DNA): TGTGCCACCCAGGCGGGAAAGGTCACTGAAGCTTTCTTT. Its protein is CATQAGKVTEAFF.

The chain links TRBV11-3 to TRBJ2-1; 14 nucleotides align to TRBD2. This CDR3 region has 19 residues. The ends lost 7 bases at V and 0 bases at J; junction bases unmatched: 11. Germline V gene lookup returns CDR1 SGHNT and CDR2 YENEEA. CDR3 sequence: CASTKTGLAGANSYNEQFF. The CDR3 DNA sequence: TGTGCCAGCACCAAAACGGGACTAGCGGGGGCCAACTCCTACAATGAGCAGTTCTTC.

In its sample, this clone was seen once. The chain joins TRBV7-2 to TRBJ2-5, with 12 bases aligning to TRBD2. Germline values: CDR1 SGHTA, CDR2 FQGNSA. J was trimmed by 0 bases and V by 4 bases; bases with no gene match: 3. CDR3 length equals 16 residues. The chain's CDR3 is CASSSRLAGDQETQYF. Written as DNA, the CDR3 is TGTGCCAGCAGCTCAAGACTAGCGGGAGACCAAGAGACCCAGTACTTC. Full variable domain (outside the CDR3, taken from reference TRBV7-2 and TRBJ2-5): GAGVSQSPSNKVTEKGKDVELRCDPISGHTALYWYRQSLGQGLEFLIYFQGNSAPDKSGLPSDRFSAERTGGSVSTLTIQRTQQEDSAVYLCASSSRLAGDQETQYFGPGTRLLVL.

The chain couples TRBV6-5 to TRBJ2-1; a weak D match, TRBD1 (5 bases). Looked up from germline, CDR1 is MNHEY and CDR2 is SVGAGI. Trimming took 0 bases from V and 14 from J, leaving 11 bases between them. The CDR3 sequence is 12 residues long. CDR3 loop: CASSYSIGQEFF. Here the CDR3 DNA reads TGTGCCAGCAGTTACTCGATCGGACAAGAGTTCTTC.

V is TRBV10-1 and J is TRBJ2-7; 7 bases align to TRBD1. After removal of 2 bases from V and 4 bases from J, the junction contained 8 bases not matched to a gene. The CDR3 has 15 residues. Germline-derived CDR1 and CDR2 are WNHNN and SYGVQD (reference sequence). The DNA of the CDR3 is TGCGCCAGCAGTGAGGGGGTCACAGGGGCATACGAGCAGTACTTC. Protein sequence: CASSEGVTGAYEQYF.

The chain has TRBV27 and TRBJ2-7, with TRBD2 identical over 8 bases. Trimming took 5 bases from V and 3 from J; bases not matched to a gene: 9. CDR3 length equals 15 residues. Germline V gene lookup returns CDR1 MNHEY and CDR2 SMNVEV (reference sequence). This chain's CDR3 is CASSLKGTRRYEQYF. Written as DNA, the CDR3 is TGTGCCAGCAGTCTAAAGGGGACTAGACGCTACGAGCAGTACTTC.

This clone occurred a few times. The CDR3 protein is CASSQAGGAFF. The CDR3 bases are TGTGCCAGCAGCCAGGCGGGGGGAGCTTTCTTT. The chain couples TRBV12-3 or TRBV12-4 to TRBJ1-1, with a weak D call TRBD1 (5 bases). V gave up 6 bases and J gave up 10 bases, with 12 bases separating them. The CDR3 has 11 amino acids.

This clone was seen a single time. The rearrangement uses TRBV30 and TRBJ1-5; possible D gene TRBD1, 6 bases. Trimming removed 2 bases at V and 3 bases at J, with 14 bases between. This CDR3 is 15 amino acids long. Looked up from germline, CDR1 is GTSNPN and CDR2 is SVGIG (reference sequence). The CDR3 region is CAWSRPWGPNQPQHF. The CDR3 region has the DNA TGTGCCTGGAGTCGACCCTGGGGGCCCAATCAGCCCCAGCATTTT.